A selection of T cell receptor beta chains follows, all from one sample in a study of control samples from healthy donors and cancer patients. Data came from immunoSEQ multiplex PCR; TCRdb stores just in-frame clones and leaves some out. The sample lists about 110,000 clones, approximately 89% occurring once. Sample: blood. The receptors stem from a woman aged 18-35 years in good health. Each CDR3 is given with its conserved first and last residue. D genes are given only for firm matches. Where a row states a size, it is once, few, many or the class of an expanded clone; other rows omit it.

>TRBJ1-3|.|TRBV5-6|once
TGTGCCAGCAGCTTCAGGGGTACCTCCTCTGGAAACACCATATATTTT
CASSFRGTSSGNTIYF
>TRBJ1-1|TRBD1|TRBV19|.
TGTGCCAGTTTCAGGGGGCCACCGGGGGGCACTGAAGCTTTCTTT
CASFRGPPGGTEAFF
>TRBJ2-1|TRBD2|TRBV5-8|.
TGTGCCAGCAGCTTGGCACTAGCGCCAGAAACGGGGAATGAGCAGTTCTTC
CASSLALAPETGNEQFF
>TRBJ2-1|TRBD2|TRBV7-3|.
TGTGCCAGCAGCCTGCAACCGGGAGGATCGGGCAATGAGCAGTTCTTC
CASSLQPGGSGNEQFF
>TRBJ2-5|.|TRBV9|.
TGTGCCAGCAGCGCTGCCCTAGGGGACGAGGGAGAGACCCAGTACTTC
CASSAALGDEGETQYF
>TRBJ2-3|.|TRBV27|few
TGTGCCAGCACCCCCCTGGCGGGGGCCCTCACAGATACGCAGTATTTT
CASTPLAGALTDTQYF
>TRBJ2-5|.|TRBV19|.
TGTGCCAGTAGTCTGGGGCGGGAAGAGACCCAGTACTTC
CASSLGREETQYF
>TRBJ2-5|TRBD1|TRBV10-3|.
TGTGCCATCAGCAAGACAGGGGCGAGTCAAGAGACCCAGTACTTC
CAISKTGASQETQYF
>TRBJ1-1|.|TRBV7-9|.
TGTGCCAGCAGCTTTCAGGGTGGAGCCCCGGAAGCTTTCTTT
CASSFQGGAPEAFF
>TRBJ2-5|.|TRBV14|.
TGTGCCAGCAGCCAAGACGGTCGGGGCGGTCGAGAGACCCAGTACTTC
CASSQDGRGGRETQYF
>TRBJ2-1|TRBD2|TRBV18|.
TGTGCCAGCTCACCACCGGGACTAACTATTTCCTACAATGAGCAGTTCTTC
CASSPPGLTISYNEQFF
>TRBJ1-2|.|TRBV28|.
TGTGCCAGCAGTAAAGTAGGTGGCTACACCTTC
CASSKVGGYTF
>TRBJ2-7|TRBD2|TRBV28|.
TGTGCCAGCAGTTCGGCCCAGGGACTAGCGGGTGATGACTCCTACGAGCAGTACTTC
CASSSAQGLAGDDSYEQYF
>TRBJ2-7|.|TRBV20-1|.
TGCAGTGCTAGTCTTCGCGAGCGAACTTTACTTAGAGAGCAGTACTTC
CSASLRERTLLREQYF
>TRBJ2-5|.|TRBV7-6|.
TGTGCCAGCAGCTTTCCGTTCAGTTCCACCCAAGAGACCCAGTACTTC
CASSFPFSSTQETQYF
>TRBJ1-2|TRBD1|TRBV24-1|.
TGTGCCACCAGTGACCCGGGACAGGGGATAAGAGGCTACACCTTC
CATSDPGQGIRGYTF
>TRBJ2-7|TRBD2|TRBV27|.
TGTGCCAGCAGTTTATCGACTGGGACTAGCGGGGGGGCCTACGAGCAGTACTTC
CASSLSTGTSGGAYEQYF
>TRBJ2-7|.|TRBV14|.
TGTGCCAGCAGCCAAGAGAGTATAGGGGGTTCCTCCTACGAGCAGTACTTC
CASSQESIGGSSYEQYF
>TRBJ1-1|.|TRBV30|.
TGTGCCTGGAGACCAACATTCGACGGCGCTGAAGCTTTCTTT
CAWRPTFDGAEAFF
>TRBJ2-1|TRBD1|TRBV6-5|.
TGTGCCAGCGAGGGACAGGGCCCCCTCAATGAGCAGTTCTTC
CASEGQGPLNEQFF
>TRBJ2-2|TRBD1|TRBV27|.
TGTGCCAGCAGTCCCCGACAGGGGGGGTCGGGTAGAGCTGGGGAGCTGTTTTTT
CASSPRQGGSGRAGELFF
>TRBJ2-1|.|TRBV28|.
TGTGCCAGCAGTGCGAATACAGGGTCTGGCTCGTTCTACAATGAGCAGTTCTTC
CASSANTGSGSFYNEQFF
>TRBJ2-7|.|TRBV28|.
TGTGCCAGCCGTGAAGAAGCAACCTACGAGCAGTACTTC
CASREEATYEQYF
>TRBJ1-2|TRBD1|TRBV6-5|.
TGTGCCAGCAGACCCGTGGGGACAGTTGGGTATGGCTACACCTTC
CASRPVGTVGYGYTF
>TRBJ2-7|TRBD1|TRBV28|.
TGTGCCAGCAGTGGAACCGGGACAGGGGGCTTTTTCGGGCAGTACTTC
CASSGTGTGGFFGQYF
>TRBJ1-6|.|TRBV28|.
TGTGCCAGCAGTTTTCATGTCACGCGGGGGCAGGGAAAATCACCCCTCCACTTT
CASSFHVTRGQGKSPLHF
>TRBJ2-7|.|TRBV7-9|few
TGTGCCAGCAGCCCCCTGAGGGGAGACGAGCAGTACTTC
CASSPLRGDEQYF
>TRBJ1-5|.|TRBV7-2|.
TGTGCCAGCAGCTTAGCCAGGGGCGAAAATCAGCCCCAGCATTTT
CASSLARGENQPQHF
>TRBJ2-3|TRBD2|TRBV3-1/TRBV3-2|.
TGTGCCAGCAGCCGGTCCCATAGCGGGAGGGCCACAGATACGCAGTATTTT
CASSRSHSGRATDTQYF
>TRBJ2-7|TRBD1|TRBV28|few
TGTGCCAGCAGTCCGGGAGAGGGACAGGTTACCTACGAGCAGTACTTC
CASSPGEGQVTYEQYF
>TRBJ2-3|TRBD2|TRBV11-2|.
TGTGCCAGCAGCCGACAACTAGCGTTTACCTATTTT
CASSRQLAFTYF
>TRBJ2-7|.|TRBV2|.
TGTGCCAGCAGTGAAGCCTATGCTTCCAGAGATTCCTACGAGCAGTACTTC
CASSEAYASRDSYEQYF
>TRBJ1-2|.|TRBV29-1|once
TGCAGCGTTGAACTGACGCAAGCTAACTATGGCTACACCTTC
CSVELTQANYGYTF
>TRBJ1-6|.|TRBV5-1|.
TGCGCCAGCAGCTTGGCCTCAGGGTTTCGGGATAATTCACCCCTCCACTTT
CASSLASGFRDNSPLHF
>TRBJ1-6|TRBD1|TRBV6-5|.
TGTGCCAGCAGTTACCGACAGGGCCACAATTCACCCCTCCACTTT
CASSYRQGHNSPLHF
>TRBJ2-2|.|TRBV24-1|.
TGTGCCACCAGTGATTACACCGGGGAGCTGTTTTTT
CATSDYTGELFF
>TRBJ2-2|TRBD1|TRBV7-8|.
TGTGCCAGCAGCTTAGTCTACAGGGGTGCGAACACCGGGGAGCTGTTTTTT
CASSLVYRGANTGELFF
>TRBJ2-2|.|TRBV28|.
TGTGCCAGCAGTCCTGTTACAGCGAACACCGGGGAGCTGTTTTTT
CASSPVTANTGELFF
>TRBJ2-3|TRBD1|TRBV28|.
TGTGCCAGCAGGACAGGGGTAAGCGCTAGCACAGATACGCAGTATTTT
CASRTGVSASTDTQYF
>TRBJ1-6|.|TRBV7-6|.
TGTGCCAGCAGCTTGGGGGGCGCGGGAAATTCACCCCTCCACTTT
CASSLGGAGNSPLHF
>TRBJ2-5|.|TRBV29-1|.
TGCAGCGTCCCCGGGACATTTCAAGAGACCCAGTACTTC
CSVPGTFQETQYF
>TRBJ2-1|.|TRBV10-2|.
TGCGCCAGCAGTCCGGGCCCCTCTTCCTACAATGAGCAGTTCTTC
CASSPGPSSYNEQFF
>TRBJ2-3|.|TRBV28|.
TGTGCCAGCAGTTTAGGTAGGGTCGGGGGAACAGATACGCAGTATTTT
CASSLGRVGGTDTQYF
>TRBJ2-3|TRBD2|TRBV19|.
TGTGCCAGTAGTCGAAAAGCGGGAGCCTCCACAGATACGCAGTATTTT
CASSRKAGASTDTQYF
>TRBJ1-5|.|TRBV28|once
TGTGCCAGCAGTTTACCCAATCAGCCCCAGCATTTT
CASSLPNQPQHF
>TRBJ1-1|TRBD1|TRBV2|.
TGTGCCAGCAGTGAACAGGGGGCGGGGAACACTGAAGCTTTCTTT
CASSEQGAGNTEAFF
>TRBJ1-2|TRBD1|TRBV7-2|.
TGTGCCAGCAGCTTTCAGACAGGGAAGAGGCACTATGGCTACACCTTC
CASSFQTGKRHYGYTF
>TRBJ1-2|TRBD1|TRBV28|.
TGTGCCAGCAGTACGGGCCCCACAGGGGGTCGCTATGGCTACACCTTC
CASSTGPTGGRYGYTF
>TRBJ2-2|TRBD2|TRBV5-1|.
TGCGCCAGCAGCTTGACGCCGACTAGCGGGGGGCGGAACACCGGGGAGCTGTTTTTT
CASSLTPTSGGRNTGELFF
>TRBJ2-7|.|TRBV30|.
TGTGCCTGGAGTGTAAGGGACGAGCAGTACTTC
CAWSVRDEQYF
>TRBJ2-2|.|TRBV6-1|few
TGTGCCAGCAGTGAAAGCCCCGGGGCGACCGGGGAGCTGTTTTTT
CASSESPGATGELFF
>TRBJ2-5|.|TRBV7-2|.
TGTGCCAGCAGCTTAGTAGGAGGGGCAGGGGTAAGGCTCGGGGAGACCCAGTACTTC
CASSLVGGAGVRLGETQYF
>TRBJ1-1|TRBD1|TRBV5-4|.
TGTGCCAGCAGCTTTACACAGGGGGCGTGGACTGAAGCTTTCTTT
CASSFTQGAWTEAFF
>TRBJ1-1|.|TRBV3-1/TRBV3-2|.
TGTGCCAGCAGCCGCCTAGCCTGGGGGACCCTCAAAGGGAACACTGAAGCTTTCTTT
CASSRLAWGTLKGNTEAFF
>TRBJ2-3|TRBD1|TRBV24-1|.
TGTGCCACCAGTGATGCCCCCGGGACAGGGACAGATACGCAGTATTTT
CATSDAPGTGTDTQYF